A selection of T cell receptor beta chains follows, all from one sample in a study of beta chain features in type 1 diabetes. Produced via immunoSEQ multiplex PCR; TCRdb's table is partial and in-frame only. The data hold a few hundred thousand clones, with roughly 24% observed a single time. Sequenced material: naive CD4+ T cells from blood. Receptor source: a young woman with type 1 diabetes. The CDR3 runs from the conserved cysteine through the conserved F or W. D genes are given only for firm matches. Rows give clone size only sometimes, using once, few, many, or a class for an expanded clone.

clone_size: .
d_call: .
j_call: TRBJ1-2
v_call: TRBV18
cdr3_nt: TGTGCCAGCTCACTCGCCCCCGACATCTATGGCTACACCTTC
cdr3_aa: CASSLAPDIYGYTF

clone_size: .
d_call: TRBD2
j_call: TRBJ2-5
v_call: TRBV5-6
cdr3_nt: TGTGCCAGCAAGGGACTAGCGGGAGGGCCGGGGTATGAGACCCAGTACTTC
cdr3_aa: CASKGLAGGPGYETQYF

clone_size: .
d_call: TRBD1
j_call: TRBJ2-7
v_call: TRBV7-9
cdr3_nt: TGTGCCAGCAGCAGGGGACAGACCTACGAGCAGTACTTC
cdr3_aa: CASSRGQTYEQYF

clone_size: .
d_call: .
j_call: TRBJ2-1
v_call: TRBV14
cdr3_nt: TGTGCCAGCAGCGGACTTCTATACAATGAGCAGTTCTTC
cdr3_aa: CASSGLLYNEQFF

clone_size: few
d_call: .
j_call: TRBJ1-2
v_call: TRBV15
cdr3_nt: TGTGCCACCAGCAGAGATTCGGTCTACACCTTC
cdr3_aa: CATSRDSVYTF

clone_size: few
d_call: .
j_call: TRBJ2-6
v_call: TRBV19
cdr3_nt: TGTGCCAGTAGTATAGCGGTCCGCTCTGGGGCCAACGTCCTGACTTTC
cdr3_aa: CASSIAVRSGANVLTF

clone_size: .
d_call: .
j_call: TRBJ2-7
v_call: TRBV5-1
cdr3_nt: TGCGCCAGCAGCTTGGGACTAGACACCTACGAGCAGTACTTC
cdr3_aa: CASSLGLDTYEQYF

clone_size: few
d_call: TRBD2
j_call: TRBJ2-3
v_call: TRBV5-4
cdr3_nt: TGTGCCAGCAGCTTCGGCGGGAGGGCCACAGATACGCAGTATTTT
cdr3_aa: CASSFGGRATDTQYF

clone_size: .
d_call: .
j_call: TRBJ2-7
v_call: TRBV28
cdr3_nt: TGTGCCAGCACCCGTCCCGGAGGTGAATACGAGCAGTACTTC
cdr3_aa: CASTRPGGEYEQYF

clone_size: .
d_call: TRBD1
j_call: TRBJ1-2
v_call: TRBV2
cdr3_nt: TGTGCCAGCAGCGCAGCTTGGACAGGAGGAGACGGCTACACCTTC
cdr3_aa: CASSAAWTGGDGYTF

clone_size: .
d_call: .
j_call: TRBJ2-7
v_call: TRBV27
cdr3_nt: TGTGCCAGCAGCCCCATCCTCTTGGCGGCGTCCTACGAGCAGTACTTC
cdr3_aa: CASSPILLAASYEQYF

clone_size: few
d_call: TRBD1
j_call: TRBJ1-1
v_call: TRBV30
cdr3_nt: TGTGCCTGTACAGGGGTGGCCACTGAAGCTTTCTTT
cdr3_aa: CACTGVATEAFF

clone_size: few
d_call: TRBD1
j_call: TRBJ2-1
v_call: TRBV9
cdr3_nt: TGTGCCAGCAGCGTAGAGGGGGCCTCCTACAATGAGCAGTTCTTC
cdr3_aa: CASSVEGASYNEQFF

clone_size: few
d_call: TRBD2
j_call: TRBJ2-7
v_call: TRBV5-1
cdr3_nt: TGCGCCAGCAGCTCCAGCGGGGATTCCTACGAGCAGTACTTC
cdr3_aa: CASSSSGDSYEQYF

clone_size: .
d_call: .
j_call: TRBJ2-5
v_call: TRBV5-1
cdr3_nt: TGCGCCAGCAGCTTGGCCCAACTGAGACAAGAGACCCAGTACTTC
cdr3_aa: CASSLAQLRQETQYF

clone_size: .
d_call: .
j_call: TRBJ2-7
v_call: TRBV6-6
cdr3_nt: TGTGCCAGCAGTTACTATTCGGTGGGGGCCTCGTACGAGCAGTACTTC
cdr3_aa: CASSYYSVGASYEQYF

clone_size: once
d_call: .
j_call: TRBJ1-1
v_call: TRBV7-2
cdr3_nt: TGTGCCAGCAGCTTAGGGATCGGGGGTTACACTGAAGCTTTCTTT
cdr3_aa: CASSLGIGGYTEAFF

clone_size: .
d_call: TRBD2
j_call: TRBJ2-4
v_call: TRBV5-4
cdr3_nt: TGTGCCAGCAGCTCGACTAGCTTAGCCAAAAACATTCAGTACTTC
cdr3_aa: CASSSTSLAKNIQYF

clone_size: .
d_call: .
j_call: TRBJ2-3
v_call: TRBV27
cdr3_nt: TGTGCCAGCAGTTTAAATCGGGGAACAGATACGCAGTATTTT
cdr3_aa: CASSLNRGTDTQYF

clone_size: .
d_call: .
j_call: TRBJ1-2
v_call: TRBV4-2
cdr3_nt: TGTGCCAGCAGCCAAGATGGGCAGGTATCCTATGGCTACACCTTC
cdr3_aa: CASSQDGQVSYGYTF

clone_size: .
d_call: TRBD1
j_call: TRBJ1-2
v_call: TRBV6-5
cdr3_nt: TGTGCCAGCACCCGGACAGGCCACTATGGCTACACCTTC
cdr3_aa: CASTRTGHYGYTF

clone_size: few
d_call: TRBD1
j_call: TRBJ2-7
v_call: TRBV11-1
cdr3_nt: TGTGCCAGCAGCACTCCGGGACAGGGGACCTACGAGCAGTACTTC
cdr3_aa: CASSTPGQGTYEQYF

clone_size: .
d_call: TRBD2
j_call: TRBJ2-1
v_call: TRBV4-2
cdr3_nt: TGTGCCAGCAGCCAAGATCTAGCGGGGAATGTCAACAATGAGCAGTTCTTC
cdr3_aa: CASSQDLAGNVNNEQFF

clone_size: .
d_call: .
j_call: TRBJ2-7
v_call: TRBV30
cdr3_nt: TGTGCCTGGAGTCTTCTCGCCGCCGAGCAGTACTTC
cdr3_aa: CAWSLLAAEQYF

clone_size: .
d_call: TRBD1
j_call: TRBJ1-2
v_call: TRBV29-1
cdr3_nt: TGCAGCGTTGTGGGGGACAGGGAGGCCTATGGCTACACCTTC
cdr3_aa: CSVVGDREAYGYTF

clone_size: .
d_call: .
j_call: TRBJ1-4
v_call: TRBV6-1
cdr3_nt: TGTGCCAGCAGTGAAGCGAACAGGATTAATGAAAAACTGTTTTTT
cdr3_aa: CASSEANRINEKLFF

clone_size: .
d_call: TRBD1
j_call: TRBJ1-2
v_call: TRBV6-4
cdr3_nt: TGTGCCAGCAGCTCGACAGGGAGATATGGCTACACCTTC
cdr3_aa: CASSSTGRYGYTF

clone_size: .
d_call: TRBD2
j_call: TRBJ2-7
v_call: TRBV6-6
cdr3_nt: TGTGCCAGCAGGGAAGGACTAGCGGGATACGAGCAGTACTTC
cdr3_aa: CASREGLAGYEQYF

clone_size: .
d_call: TRBD1
j_call: TRBJ2-2
v_call: TRBV27
cdr3_nt: TGTGCCAGCAGTTATGACAGGGCCTCGAGGACCGGGGAGCTGTTTTTT
cdr3_aa: CASSYDRASRTGELFF

clone_size: .
d_call: .
j_call: TRBJ1-1
v_call: TRBV29-1
cdr3_nt: TGCAGCGTTCGAAAACGACAGAGTAACACTGAAGCTTTCTTT
cdr3_aa: CSVRKRQSNTEAFF

clone_size: .
d_call: TRBD1
j_call: TRBJ2-7
v_call: TRBV29-1
cdr3_nt: TGCAGCGTTGGGACAGGGAGTTGGTACGAGCAGTACTTC
cdr3_aa: CSVGTGSWYEQYF

clone_size: .
d_call: TRBD1
j_call: TRBJ1-2
v_call: TRBV18
cdr3_nt: TGTGCCAGCTCAACAACCGACAGGGGTGCCGGCTACACCTTC
cdr3_aa: CASSTTDRGAGYTF

clone_size: few
d_call: TRBD2
j_call: TRBJ2-2
v_call: TRBV2
cdr3_nt: TGTGCCAGCAGTGTCTCGGCGGGAGGGCCGTCCACCGGGGAGCTGTTTTTT
cdr3_aa: CASSVSAGGPSTGELFF

clone_size: .
d_call: .
j_call: TRBJ2-5
v_call: TRBV7-2
cdr3_nt: TGTGCCAGCAGCCCACAGCCACAAGAGACCCAGTACTTC
cdr3_aa: CASSPQPQETQYF

clone_size: .
d_call: TRBD1
j_call: TRBJ1-5
v_call: TRBV5-8
cdr3_nt: TGTGCCAGCAGCCGGGACAGCCCAAATCAGCCCCAGCATTTT
cdr3_aa: CASSRDSPNQPQHF

clone_size: .
d_call: TRBD2
j_call: TRBJ2-1
v_call: TRBV7-3
cdr3_nt: TGTGCCAGCCGGCGGGGGGGCGCAGGCCATGAGCAGTTCTTC
cdr3_aa: CASRRGGAGHEQFF

clone_size: .
d_call: TRBD1
j_call: TRBJ1-2
v_call: TRBV30
cdr3_nt: TGTGCCTGGAAGGACAGGGGCAACTATGGCTACACCTTC
cdr3_aa: CAWKDRGNYGYTF

clone_size: few
d_call: .
j_call: TRBJ2-1
v_call: TRBV18
cdr3_nt: TGTGCCAGCTCACCACCCGGTTTGGATGAGCAGTTCTTC
cdr3_aa: CASSPPGLDEQFF

clone_size: few
d_call: .
j_call: TRBJ2-1
v_call: TRBV4-2
cdr3_nt: TGTGCCAGCAGCCAAGATGGTAGCGGCTCCTACAATGAGCAGTTCTTC
cdr3_aa: CASSQDGSGSYNEQFF

clone_size: .
d_call: .
j_call: TRBJ1-2
v_call: TRBV21-1
cdr3_nt: TGTGCCAGCAGCAGAACAGACAGGAACTATGGCTACACCTTC
cdr3_aa: CASSRTDRNYGYTF

clone_size: .
d_call: .
j_call: TRBJ2-1
v_call: TRBV7-3
cdr3_nt: TGTGCCAGCAGCTTAGATAGCCGCTACAATGAGCAGTTCTTC
cdr3_aa: CASSLDSRYNEQFF

clone_size: few
d_call: .
j_call: TRBJ2-1
v_call: TRBV6-5
cdr3_nt: TGTGCCAGCAGTTACAGACGGGACTACAATGAGCAGTTCTTC
cdr3_aa: CASSYRRDYNEQFF

clone_size: once
d_call: .
j_call: TRBJ2-7
v_call: TRBV18
cdr3_nt: TGTGCCAGCTCACCACCGACTCTTAGCTCCTACGAGCAGTACTTC
cdr3_aa: CASSPPTLSSYEQYF

clone_size: few
d_call: TRBD1
j_call: TRBJ2-1
v_call: TRBV5-6
cdr3_nt: TGTGCCAGCAGCCTGCGGACAGGCTCCTACAATGAGCAGTTCTTC
cdr3_aa: CASSLRTGSYNEQFF

clone_size: few
d_call: TRBD2
j_call: TRBJ2-4
v_call: TRBV7-8
cdr3_nt: TGTGCCAGCAGCTCTGGAGCGGGATTTGCCAAAAACATTCAGTACTTC
cdr3_aa: CASSSGAGFAKNIQYF

clone_size: few
d_call: TRBD2
j_call: TRBJ2-5
v_call: TRBV9
cdr3_nt: TGTGCCAGCAGCGTAGCATCTGTCGGGGGGACGCCGGTACACTTC
cdr3_aa: CASSVASVGGTPVHF

clone_size: .
d_call: .
j_call: TRBJ1-1
v_call: TRBV29-1
cdr3_nt: TGCAGCGTTACACCGAATGTGGCAGGGGACACTGAAGCTTTCTTT
cdr3_aa: CSVTPNVAGDTEAFF

clone_size: few
d_call: TRBD2
j_call: TRBJ2-1
v_call: TRBV7-9
cdr3_nt: TGTGCCAGCAGCCTTAGAGTTCTAGCGGAGTCCTACAATGAGCAGTTCTTC
cdr3_aa: CASSLRVLAESYNEQFF

clone_size: .
d_call: TRBD1
j_call: TRBJ2-5
v_call: TRBV5-1
cdr3_nt: TGCGCCAGCAGCCTCGACCCCCCTCGGGGACAGGGGGCGAAGGAGACCCAGTACTTC
cdr3_aa: CASSLDPPRGQGAKETQYF

clone_size: few
d_call: TRBD1
j_call: TRBJ1-1
v_call: TRBV4-1
cdr3_nt: TGCGCCAGCAGCCACCCTACAGGGGCTGAAGCTTTCTTT
cdr3_aa: CASSHPTGAEAFF

clone_size: .
d_call: TRBD2
j_call: TRBJ2-3
v_call: TRBV29-1
cdr3_nt: TGCAGCGGTAGAGGTGCGGGAGGTGATACGCAGTATTTT
cdr3_aa: CSGRGAGGDTQYF

clone_size: few
d_call: .
j_call: TRBJ1-4
v_call: TRBV30
cdr3_nt: TGTGCCTGGAGTGTATCGGAGGGAAGTGAAAAACTGTTTTTT
cdr3_aa: CAWSVSEGSEKLFF

clone_size: few
d_call: .
j_call: TRBJ1-4
v_call: TRBV30
cdr3_nt: TGTGCCTGGAGTGTGCAGGTTGATGAAAAACTGTTTTTT
cdr3_aa: CAWSVQVDEKLFF

clone_size: .
d_call: .
j_call: TRBJ1-1
v_call: TRBV6-6
cdr3_nt: TGTGCCAGCAGTTCTGAGTCACCTATCGACACTGAAGCTTTCTTT
cdr3_aa: CASSSESPIDTEAFF

clone_size: few
d_call: .
j_call: TRBJ2-7
v_call: TRBV7-9
cdr3_nt: TGTGCCAGCAGCTCCGAGGGCTCCTACGAGCAGTACTTC
cdr3_aa: CASSSEGSYEQYF

clone_size: few
d_call: .
j_call: TRBJ2-6
v_call: TRBV11-2
cdr3_nt: TGTGCCAGCAGCCTACCGACAGGATCCTTCTCGTGGGGGGCCAACGTCCTGACTTTC
cdr3_aa: CASSLPTGSFSWGANVLTF

clone_size: few
d_call: TRBD2
j_call: TRBJ2-3
v_call: TRBV29-1
cdr3_nt: TGCAGCGTTGATCTAGCGGGAGAAATCGATACGCAGTATTTT
cdr3_aa: CSVDLAGEIDTQYF

clone_size: few
d_call: .
j_call: TRBJ2-1
v_call: TRBV21-1
cdr3_nt: TGTGCCAGCAGCAAAGAGGGACAGGGTACGAATGAGCAGTTCTTC
cdr3_aa: CASSKEGQGTNEQFF

clone_size: .
d_call: TRBD2
j_call: TRBJ2-3
v_call: TRBV5-4
cdr3_nt: TGTGCCAGCAGCGTCGGACTAGCGGCAGATACGCAGTATTTT
cdr3_aa: CASSVGLAADTQYF

clone_size: few
d_call: .
j_call: TRBJ2-5
v_call: TRBV10-3
cdr3_nt: TGTGCCATCAGTGAGTTAGGTCAGGCCGGGGGAGAGACCCAGTACTTC
cdr3_aa: CAISELGQAGGETQYF